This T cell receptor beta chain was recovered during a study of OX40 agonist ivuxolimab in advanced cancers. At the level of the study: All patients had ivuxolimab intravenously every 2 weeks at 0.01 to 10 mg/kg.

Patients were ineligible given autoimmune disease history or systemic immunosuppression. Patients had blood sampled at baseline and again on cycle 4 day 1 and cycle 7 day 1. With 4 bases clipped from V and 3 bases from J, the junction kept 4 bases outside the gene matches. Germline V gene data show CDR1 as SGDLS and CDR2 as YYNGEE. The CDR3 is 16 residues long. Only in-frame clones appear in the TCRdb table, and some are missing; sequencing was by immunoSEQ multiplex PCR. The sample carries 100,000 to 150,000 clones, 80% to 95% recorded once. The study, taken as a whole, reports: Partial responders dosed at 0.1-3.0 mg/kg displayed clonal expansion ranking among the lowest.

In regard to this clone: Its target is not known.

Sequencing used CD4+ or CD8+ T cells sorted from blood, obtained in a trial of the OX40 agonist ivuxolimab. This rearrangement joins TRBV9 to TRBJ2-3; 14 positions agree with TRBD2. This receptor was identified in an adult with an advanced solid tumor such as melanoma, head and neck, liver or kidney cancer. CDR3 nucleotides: TGTGCCAGCAGCTCCCGGACTAGCGGGAGGACAGATACGCAGTATTTT. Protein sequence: CASSSRTSGRTDTQYF.